This T cell receptor beta chain was captured in a study of blood T cell repertoires in COVID-19. Overall study context: The cDNA or gDNA used as material had been derived from T cells, B-cell-depleted T cells, or PBMCs.

Only in-frame clones appear in the TCRdb table, and some are missing; sequencing was by immunoSEQ multiplex PCR. The data contain 250,000 to 350,000 clones, 85% of them seen just once; the ten biggest clones take up about 2.3%. Trimming pared 3 bases from V and 3 bases from J, leaving 11 bases between. From germline, CDR1 is GTSNPN and CDR2 SVGIG (reference sequence). The CDR3 is 13 residues long. Enrolled through a virtual design, the participants were between roughly 18 and 95 years of age and came from about two dozen US areas. Cohort placement rested on clinical history that participants reported themselves. Two negative PCRs, clearance, or symptom resolution had been documented for recovered Cohort 3 donors.

The source of this sequence is a woman aged 50 to 60 who had recovered from COVID-19. The sample taken for sequencing was PBMCs or T cells enriched from blood (not recorded which). V usage is TRBV30 and J usage is TRBJ1-2, with D possibly being TRBD1 (6 bases). The CDR3 here is CAWSRDKDYGYTF. The CDR3 coding sequence is TGTGCCTGGAGCCGGGACAAGGACTATGGCTACACCTTC.